This entry is about one TCR beta chain. The antigen is unknown. Germline CDR1 and CDR2: MDHEN and SYDVKM. After removal of 3 bases from V and 5 bases from J, the junction contained 7 bases not matched to a gene. The CDR3 has 15 residues. These data originate in a study of shared clonotypes between healthy human individuals. Findings and caveats of the study: Investigators collected only blood, and repertoires in tissues likely differ.

Genomic DNA belonging to each subset was distributed in equal measure over several immunoSEQ plates. Each PCR replicate from the sorted subsets contained about 200 ng DNA, which is some 32,000 T cell genomes. Data came from immunoSEQ multiplex PCR; TCRdb stores just in-frame clones and leaves some out. The data contain hundreds of thousands of clones, approximately 79% of them singletons. The receptor comes from a young woman in good health. The rearrangement uses TRBV28 and TRBJ1-5; 7 bases fit TRBD1. The sample consisted of memory CD4+ T cells sorted from blood. Subset specified: CD45RA-negative fraction. CDR3 amino acids: CASSFDRVGYQPQHF. The CDR3 DNA is TGTGCCAGCAGTTTCGACAGGGTTGGATATCAGCCCCAGCATTTT.